These 27 T cell receptor beta chains share one sample of origin, sequenced in a study of T cell changes during pregnancy in multiple sclerosis. Data came from immunoSEQ multiplex PCR; TCRdb stores just in-frame clones and leaves some out. This sample yields approximately 100,000 clones, of which around 90% are seen a single time; 2.5% to 4% belongs to the top ten. The sequenced sample was peripheral blood, obtained in the second trimester of pregnancy. These receptors were collected from a female donor with multiple sclerosis, enrolled in a pregnancy study.

The chain uses TRBV6-4 and TRBJ2-1; TRBD2 aligns across 11 bases. J lost 4 bases, V lost 4 bases, and 3 bases had no gene match. The CDR3 is 15 residues long. Germline lookup yields CDR1 MRHNA and CDR2 SNTAGT. This chain's CDR3 is CASSGLAGPYNEQFF. The CDR3 region has the DNA TGTGCCAGCAGTGGACTAGCGGGGCCTTACAATGAGCAGTTCTTC.

This chain uses TRBV5-6 with TRBJ1-4; 8 bases map to TRBD1. Germline loops: CDR1 SGHDT, CDR2 YYEEEE. This CDR3 spans 15 amino acids. Trimming took 3 bases from V and 8 from J; bases not matched to a gene: 9. CDR3 in amino acids: CASSSGQGSGEKLFF. The CDR3 DNA reads as TGTGCCAGCAGCTCAGGACAGGGTTCGGGCGAAAAACTGTTTTTT.

This chain joins TRBV13 and TRBJ1-2; possible D gene TRBD1, 5 bases. Trimming shortened V by 5 bases and J by 0 bases, and 10 bases separated the two germline ends. The CDR3 sequence is 14 residues long. Germline CDR1 reads PRHDT; CDR2 reads FYEKMQ (reference sequence). The DNA for the CDR3 is TGTGCCAGCAGCCCCAGGGTAGCTAACTATGGCTACACCTTC. It yields the protein CASSPRVANYGYTF.

This rearrangement joins TRBV15 to TRBJ2-3; D is undetermined. The CDR3 runs to 16 residues. The V and J ends lost 0 bases and 0 bases respectively, with 10 bases between them. Looked up from germline, CDR1 is LNHNV and CDR2 is YYDKDF (reference sequence). The DNA of the CDR3 is TGTGCCACCAGCAGAGATGGAGCAAGTAGCACAGATACGCAGTATTTT. This translates into CATSRDGASSTDTQYF. Full variable domain (missing parts from reference TRBV15 and TRBJ2-3): DAMVIQNPRYQVTQFGKPVTLSCSQTLNHNVMYWYQQKSSQAPKLLFHYYDKDFNNEADTPDNFQSRRPNTSFCFLDIRSPGLGDTAMYLCATSRDGASSTDTQYFGPGTRLTVL.

The gene calls are TRBV15 and TRBJ2-5; D might be TRBD1 (7 bases). CDR1 and CDR2 (germline): LNHNV, YYDKDF (reference sequence). The V and J ends lost 0 bases and 1 base respectively, with 12 bases between them. The CDR3 contains 16 residues. Written as DNA, the CDR3 is TGTGCCACCAGCAGAGACCGCGGGACAGTCCAAGAGACCCAGTACTTC. Translated, it gives CATSRDRGTVQETQYF.

The rearrangement links TRBV19 to TRBJ2-5; D unclear. The CDR3 loop spans 16 amino acids. The V and J ends lost 1 base and 5 bases respectively, with 17 bases between them. Per germline, CDR1 LNHDA and CDR2 SQIVND (reference sequence). The CDR3 reads CASSIGNSFIEETQYF. The CDR3 DNA reads TGTGCCAGTAGTATAGGGAATAGCTTTATCGAGGAGACCCAGTACTTC.

The rearrangement links TRBV2 to TRBJ1-3; 8 bases line up with TRBD1. Germline trimming cut 9 bases from V and 0 bases from J; bases unmatched to any gene: 4. The CDR3 has 14 residues. CDR1 is SNHLY, CDR2 FYNNEI, per germline. CDR3 in DNA: TGTGCCAGAGGGACAGGCATCTCTGGAAACACCATATATTTT. This translates into CARGTGISGNTIYF.

The chain has TRBV28 and TRBJ2-7, with a tentative D call TRBD1 (7 bases). The V end lost 6 bases, the J end lost 4 bases, and 19 bases lay between the germline ends. Germline V gene lookup returns CDR1 MDHEN and CDR2 SYDVKM. The length of the CDR3 is 15 residues. The CDR3 DNA reads as TGTGCCAGCAGGGGTGAGGGGGCGGGATTGTACGAGCAGTACTTC. Protein: CASRGEGAGLYEQYF.

The chain couples TRBV15 to TRBJ1-2; tentatively, D is TRBD1 (5 bases). Germline CDR1 is LNHNV and CDR2 is YYDKDF (reference sequence). The CDR3 consists of 13 residues. Between the trimmed V and J ends, which lost 0 bases and 10 bases, there was a span of 12 bases. CDR3 bases: TGTGCCACCAGCAGAGATCGCAGGGCAACCTACACCTTC. Translated, it gives CATSRDRRATYTF.

The chain links TRBV10-3 to TRBJ2-5, with a weak D call TRBD2 (5 bases). CDR3 length equals 13 residues. Trimming shortened V by 0 bases and J by 5 bases, and 7 bases separated the two germline ends. Germline V lookup: CDR1 ENHRY, CDR2 SYGVKD. The CDR3 here is CAISESGSETQYF. The DNA for the CDR3 is TGTGCCATCAGTGAGTCGGGGAGCGAGACCCAGTACTTC.

The J gene is TRBJ2-7, the V gene TRBV6-6; no firm D call. The CDR3 contains 12 residues. CDR1 is MNHNY, CDR2 SVGAGI, per germline (reference sequence). The V end lost 7 bases, the J end lost 4 bases, and 11 bases lay between the germline ends. The CDR3 nucleotides read TGTGCCAGCACAGGCCAAGTGTACGAGCAGTACTTC. The encoded protein is CASTGQVYEQYF.

The rearrangement joins TRBV10-2 to TRBJ2-5, with 10 bases identical to TRBD2. The germline gives CDR1 WSHSY, CDR2 SAAADI. This CDR3 has 13 residues. V shed 10 bases, J shed 5 bases, and the junction held 7 bases outside the gene matches. This CDR3 is CATIAGGMETQYF. The DNA of the CDR3 is TGCGCCACTATAGCGGGAGGCATGGAGACCCAGTACTTC.

The chain joins TRBV4-2 to TRBJ2-1; TRBD2 agrees at 12 bases. This CDR3 region has 16 residues. Germline V CDR1 and CDR2: LGHNA, YNFKEQ. The V and J ends lost 3 bases and 7 bases, in that order; junction bases with no gene match: 7. For the CDR3, the DNA is TGTGCCAGCAGCCACGCGACTAGCGGGAGTCTAAATGAGCAGTTCTTC. It codes for CASSHATSGSLNEQFF.

The V gene is TRBV27, the J gene TRBJ2-1, with D possibly being TRBD1 (5 bases). The CDR3 has 13 residues. Germline V gene data show CDR1 as MNHEY and CDR2 as SMNVEV (reference sequence). The V end was cut by 6 bases, the J end by 8 bases, with 14 bases between. The CDR3 DNA is TGTGCCAGCAGGGGGCTCTACTTGGATGAGCAGTTCTTC. It yields the protein CASRGLYLDEQFF.

The V and J genes are TRBV7-8 and TRBJ1-5; possible D gene TRBD1, 5 bases. Germline assignment: CDR1 SGHVS and CDR2 FQNEAQ. The V and J ends lost 3 bases and 7 bases respectively, with 13 bases between them. This CDR3 comprises 14 residues. CDR3 sequence: CASSFDGGEQPQHF. In DNA form, the CDR3 reads TGTGCCAGCAGCTTTGACGGGGGAGAACAGCCCCAGCATTTT.

The chain links TRBV7-9 to TRBJ1-1; 9 nucleotides line up with TRBD1. Germline CDR1 SEHNR, CDR2 FQNEAQ (reference sequence). The CDR3 consists of 15 residues. Trimming at V came to 3 bases and at J to 0 bases, leaving 2 bases not matched to a gene. The CDR3 bases are TGTGCCAGCAGCTTGGGGACAGGGCTGAACACTGAAGCTTTCTTT. Amino acid sequence: CASSLGTGLNTEAFF.

This clone has a single count. The chain employs TRBV4-3 and TRBJ1-1, with 8 bases fitting TRBD1. This CDR3 has 15 residues. The germline CDR1 and CDR2 sequences are LGHNA and YSLEER. V lost 0 bases to trimming and J lost 7 bases; unmatched junction nucleotides: 7. The DNA of the CDR3 is TGCGCCAGCAGCCAAGATGGGACAGGCACTATTGAAGCTTTCTTT. It is translated as CASSQDGTGTIEAFF.

CDR3 region: CASSSEDSHTQYF. The CDR3 DNA follows: TGTGCCAGCAGCTCGGAGGACAGTCATACGCAGTATTTT. The rearrangement uses TRBV5-4 and TRBJ2-3; D possibly corresponds to TRBD1 (6 bases). Germline V lookup: CDR1 SGHNT, CDR2 YYREEE (reference sequence). This CDR3 is built from 13 residues. V was cut by 3 bases and J by 7 bases, with 12 bases left in between.

The chain is built from TRBV6-6 and TRBJ2-1, with 12 bases matching TRBD2. With V trimmed by 7 bases and J by 3 bases, 1 base remained unmatched. This CDR3 comprises 14 residues. Germline loops: CDR1 MNHNY, CDR2 SVGAGI (reference sequence). CDR3 loop: CASTGLAGYNEQFF. Written as DNA, the CDR3 is TGTGCCAGCACGGGACTAGCGGGCTACAATGAGCAGTTCTTC.

This chain links TRBV6-5 with TRBJ2-7, with a possible D match to TRBD1 (6 bases). V lost 4 bases and J lost 4, with 14 bases in between. Germline V CDR1 and CDR2: MNHEY, SVGAGI. This CDR3 is 14 amino acids long. The CDR3 DNA is TGTGCCAGCAGTTCGGCCGGACAGTCATACGAGCAGTACTTC. Its translation: CASSSAGQSYEQYF.

J is TRBJ2-6 and V is TRBV11-2; tentative D call: TRBD2 (5 bases). Trimming cost V 11 bases and J 4 bases, with 9 bases left between them. The length of the CDR3 is 12 residues. Germline V gene sequence: CDR1 SGHAT, CDR2 FQNNGV. As DNA, the CDR3 is TGTGCCGGAGGAACAGGGGCCAACGTCCTGACTTTC. Translated: CAGGTGANVLTF.

The CDR3, as DNA: TGTGCCAGCAGCTTGTCGACCGGGGAGCTGTTTTTT. Its protein is CASSLSTGELFF. This chain uses TRBV5-8 with TRBJ2-2; D is unclear. The CDR3 runs 12 residues. Germline CDR1 reads SGHTS; CDR2 reads YDEGEE. Trimming took 1 base from V and 5 from J, leaving 3 bases between them.

The chain links TRBV2 to TRBJ1-2; D is unresolved. This CDR3 spans 13 amino acids. From germline, CDR1 is SNHLY and CDR2 FYNNEI. Trimming took 5 bases from V and 6 from J, leaving 13 bases between them. CDR3 residues: CASSTGREHGYTF. The CDR3 DNA reads TGTGCCAGCAGTACGGGGAGGGAGCATGGCTACACCTTC.

This clone was seen just once. This chain links TRBV30 with TRBJ2-7, with 10 nucleotides matching TRBD2. Germline trimming cut 5 bases from V and 3 bases from J; bases unmatched to any gene: 4. Germline V gene sequence: CDR1 GTSNPN, CDR2 SVGIG (reference sequence). This CDR3 is 13 amino acids long. The CDR3 is CAWGGLADYEQYF. In DNA form, the CDR3 reads TGTGCCTGGGGTGGACTAGCGGACTACGAGCAGTACTTC.

A single count supports this clone. The rearrangement links TRBV6-5 to TRBJ2-7; weak D call: TRBD1 (6 bases). Germline V gene data show CDR1 as MNHEY and CDR2 as SVGAGI. There are 13 residues in the CDR3. V lost 6 bases and J lost 1, with 10 bases in between. In DNA, the CDR3 is TGTGCCAGCAGGGGCACAGGGTCCTACGAGCAGTACTTC. Translating it yields CASRGTGSYEQYF.

The V call is TRBV5-1, the J call TRBJ2-5; tentative D call: TRBD1 (6 bases). Between the trimmed V and J ends, which lost 0 bases and 1 base, there was a span of 13 bases. This CDR3 region has 16 residues. The germline gives CDR1 SGHRS, CDR2 YFSETQ. The CDR3 bases are TGCGCCAGCAGCTTGGGATCACAGGGACCCCAAGAGACCCAGTACTTC. Translating it yields CASSLGSQGPQETQYF.

The chain joins TRBV28 to TRBJ1-5; 12 nucleotides match TRBD1. The CDR3 is made up of 16 amino acids. Germline CDR1 MDHEN, CDR2 SYDVKM. J lost 6 bases, V lost 6 bases, and 9 bases had no gene match. The CDR3 loop is CASSGPGQGAIQPQHF. CDR3 nucleotide sequence: TGTGCCAGCAGCGGACCGGGACAGGGGGCAATTCAGCCCCAGCATTTT.